This TCR beta chain was documented in a study of shared clonotypes between healthy human individuals. Trimming at V came to 0 bases and at J to 3 bases, leaving 12 bases not matched to a gene. Germline-derived CDR1 and CDR2 are SGHAT and FQNNGV. The CDR3 loop spans 20 amino acids. General study findings and limits: With few donors, the genetic and exposure-history diversity represented was limited. Although depth was large, rarefaction showed that sequencing of the sorted subsets was incomplete. What naive subsets generally showed was a larger estimated richness than memory subsets showed.

In regard to this clone: What it binds is unknown.

The protocol was immunoSEQ multiplex PCR, while the TCRdb copy is restricted to in-frame clones and leaves out a portion. Here the sample spans millions of clones, approximately 94% being singletons. The sequenced sample was naive CD4+ T cells sorted from blood. The subset: CD45RA+ positively selected. The sequence came from a young man in good health. The rearrangement links TRBV11-2 to TRBJ2-3, with 13 positions matching TRBD2. CDR3: CASSLDGPSGLAGVTDTQYF. The DNA for the CDR3 is TGTGCCAGCAGCTTAGATGGTCCTTCCGGACTAGCGGGAGTGACAGATACGCAGTATTTT.